Below are 18 T cell receptor beta chains sequenced from a single sample in a study of cytomegalovirus exposure and HLA in healthy donors. Researchers ran the PCR with 60 Vbeta and 13 Jbeta primers. Sequencing was performed with immunoSEQ multiplex PCR; in TCRdb, only in-frame clones are kept and a portion is missing. This sample yields some 120,000 clones, of which 80% are seen a single time; 1.2% belongs to the top ten. Specimen: PBMCs. Every receptor here comes from a female donor in good health and CMV-seronegative.

The rearrangement uses TRBV27 and TRBJ1-5, with no clear D. The germline gives CDR1 MNHEY, CDR2 SMNVEV (reference sequence). CDR3 length: 15 residues. The V end was cut by 3 bases, the J end by 4 bases, with 13 bases between. The CDR3 protein is CASSLYSYSNQPQHF. CDR3 sequence (DNA): TGTGCCAGCAGTTTGTACAGTTATTCAAATCAGCCCCAGCATTTT.

The chain links TRBV10-3 to TRBJ2-7; 7 bases agree with TRBD1. The junction had 9 bases not matched to a gene; V was cut back by 5 bases and J by 2 bases. CDR1 ENHRY and CDR2 SYGVKD come from the germline V gene. The CDR3 extends over 15 amino acids. The CDR3 DNA is TGTGCCATCAGTTCCGGGACAGCGAATCCCTACGAGCAGTACTTC. Its protein product is CAISSGTANPYEQYF.

In its sample, this clone was seen a few times. The chain employs TRBV7-9 and TRBJ1-1; D not resolved. V was clipped by 2 bases and J by 1 base, with 17 bases between them. The CDR3 covers 17 residues. Germline V lookup: CDR1 SEHNR, CDR2 FQNEAQ (reference sequence). As DNA, the CDR3 is TGTGCCAGCAGCTTATCCCGGACTGCCACTGCGAACACTGAAGCTTTCTTT. Residues: CASSLSRTATANTEAFF.

The chain uses TRBV6-5 and TRBJ2-7, with 9 bases lining up with TRBD2. The CDR3 covers 15 residues. V was pared by 6 bases and J by 0 bases, with 6 bases of the junction left unmatched. Germline V CDR1 and CDR2: MNHEY, SVGAGI. CDR3 DNA: TGTGCCAGCAGCCCGGGACTAGCAACCTCCTACGAGCAGTACTTC. It translates to CASSPGLATSYEQYF.

V is TRBV11-2 and J is TRBJ2-5, with D possibly being TRBD2 (7 bases). The J call is uncertain, as TRBJ2-7 better fits the DNA end. The CDR3 loop spans 17 amino acids. The germline V gene encodes CDR1 SGHAT and CDR2 FQNNGV. The CDR3 loop reads CASSLRGGGYGTYEQYF. The CDR3 DNA sequence: TGTGCCAGCAGCTTAAGGGGGGGAGGTTACGGGACCTACGAGCAGTACTTC.

The V and J genes are TRBV11-1 and TRBJ2-1; TRBD1 matches at 7 bases. V lost 6 bases and J lost 6; bases outside the gene matches: 11. This CDR3 spans 15 amino acids. In germline, CDR1 is SGHAT, CDR2 FQDESV (reference sequence). The CDR3 here is CASRKQGPPGNEQFF. The CDR3 nucleotides are TGTGCCAGCAGAAAACAGGGGCCGCCAGGCAATGAGCAGTTCTTC. Together with reference TRBV11-1 and TRBJ2-1, the CDR3 gives the full variable domain: EAEVAQSPRYKITEKSQAVAFWCDPISGHATLYWYRQILGQGPELLVQFQDESVVDDSQLPKDRFSAERLKGVDSTLKIQPAELGDSAMYLCASRKQGPPGNEQFFGPGTRLTVL.

To note about this clone: A read error may produce the germline difference seen at one junction end. The gene calls are TRBV2 and TRBJ2-7; tentatively, D is TRBD2 (6 bases). In germline, CDR1 is SNHLY, CDR2 FYNNEI. The CDR3 contains 13 residues. The CDR3 DNA follows: TGTGCCAGCAGTGAAGGTCAGGAGGGTGCTATGCACTTC. Protein: CASSEGQEGAMHF. Combining the CDR3 with reference TRBV2 and TRBJ2-7 gives the whole variable domain EPEVTQTPSHQVTQMGQEVILRCVPISNHLYFYWYRQILGQKVEFLVSFYNNEISEKSEIFDDQFSVERPDGSNFTLKIRSTKLEDSAMYFCASSEGQEGAMHFGPGTRLTVT.

The chain joins TRBV27 to TRBJ2-5; 8 bases agree with TRBD1. The CDR3 is made up of 20 amino acids. Germline loops: CDR1 MNHEY, CDR2 SMNVEV (reference sequence). After removal of 7 bases from V and 5 bases from J, the junction contained 27 bases not matched to a gene. The CDR3 is CASNLDQGATRTGDGETQYF. The CDR3 DNA is TGTGCCAGCAACCTCGACCAGGGGGCCACGAGAACGGGAGACGGGGAGACCCAGTACTTC.

J is TRBJ1-2 and V is TRBV18; D perhaps matches TRBD1 (5 bases). This CDR3 has 15 residues. The germline V gene encodes CDR1 KGHSH and CDR2 LQKENI. V was clipped by 1 base and J by 3 bases, with 12 bases between them. CDR3 in DNA: TGTGCCAGCTCACCACAAAAGGACATGGACTATGGCTACACCTTC. Protein: CASSPQKDMDYGYTF.

Comments on this clone: A junction end diverges from the germline sequence, so it may reflect a read error. The chain couples TRBV7-9 to TRBJ1-2, with D tentatively TRBD1 (6 bases). The length of the CDR3 is 13 residues. The V gene's germline CDR1 is SEHNR and CDR2 FQNEAQ (reference sequence). The CDR3 reads CSSSLGRGYGYTF. As DNA, the CDR3 is TGTTCCAGCAGCTTAGGCAGGGGCTATGGCTACACCTTC.

The rearrangement uses TRBV4-1 and TRBJ2-1, with TRBD2 identical over 9 bases. Germline V gene lookup returns CDR1 MGHRA and CDR2 YSYEKL. V gave up 0 bases and J gave up 5 bases; unmatched junction bases: 11. This CDR3 contains 18 residues. This chain's CDR3 is CASSQERGRTSANNEQFF. DNA for the CDR3: TGCGCCAGCAGCCAAGAAAGGGGCCGGACTAGCGCCAACAATGAGCAGTTCTTC.

J is TRBJ1-5 and V is TRBV6-5, with no clear D. The CDR3 runs to 13 residues. Germline lookup yields CDR1 MNHEY and CDR2 SVGAGI. Between the trimmed V and J ends, which lost 4 bases and 9 bases, there was a span of 13 bases. The DNA of the CDR3 is TGTGCCAGCAGTTCCCTTTTTTCCCGGCCCCAGCATTTT. This codes for CASSSLFSRPQHF.

The V and J genes are TRBV11-2 and TRBJ2-1, with 7 bases lining up with TRBD1. V lost 4 bases and J lost 7; bases outside the gene matches: 7. From germline, CDR1 is SGHAT and CDR2 FQNNGV. This CDR3 is built from 14 residues. This chain's CDR3 is CASSSNRGRNEQFF. CDR3 bases: TGTGCCAGCAGCTCAAACAGGGGCAGGAATGAGCAGTTCTTC.

The chain combines TRBV18 with TRBJ2-2, with D possibly matching TRBD1 (5 bases). Trimming shortened V by 3 bases and J by 1 base, and 9 bases separated the two germline ends. The germline gives CDR1 KGHSH, CDR2 LQKENI. This CDR3 comprises 15 residues. The CDR3 sequence: CASSPETENTGELFF. Written as DNA, the CDR3 is TGTGCCAGCTCACCTGAGACAGAGAACACCGGGGAGCTGTTTTTT.

The rearrangement joins TRBV5-1 to TRBJ2-1; D may be TRBD2 (6 bases). Trimming took 3 bases from V and 6 from J, leaving 25 bases between them. CDR1 SGHRS and CDR2 YFSETQ come from the germline V gene. CDR3 length equals 18 residues. The CDR3 protein is CASSSYSLIGGKTNEQFF. CDR3 in DNA: TGCGCCAGCAGCTCCTACTCCTTAATTGGAGGGAAAACCAATGAGCAGTTCTTC.

The chain links TRBV18 to TRBJ2-3; TRBD1 aligns across 10 bases. Trimming cost V 8 bases and J 4 bases; bases outside gene matches: 6. Germline V gene data show CDR1 as KGHSH and CDR2 as LQKENI. This CDR3 has 14 residues. This chain's CDR3 is CASVGQGVPDTQYF. The CDR3 DNA reads TGTGCCAGCGTCGGACAGGGGGTACCAGATACGCAGTATTTT.

Comment on this clone: In the same sample, other DNA sequences code for this CDR3. The chain employs TRBV18 and TRBJ2-5; possibly TRBD1 for D (6 bases). The CDR3 runs 13 residues. V was trimmed by 3 bases and J by 2 bases, leaving 7 bases between them. Germline loops: CDR1 KGHSH, CDR2 LQKENI. The CDR3: CASSPGQQETQYF. Here the CDR3 DNA reads TGTGCCAGCTCACCCGGACAGCAAGAGACCCAGTACTTC.

The chain is built from TRBV5-8 and TRBJ1-6, with D possibly TRBD1 on 6 matching bases. CDR3 length: 15 residues. The V gene lost 0 bases and the J gene lost 9 bases, with 13 bases spanning the gap. The V gene's germline CDR1 is SGHTS and CDR2 YDEGEE. The CDR3 DNA sequence: TGTGCCAGCAGCTTGGCCGGACAGAGGGCTTCACCCCTCCACTTT. It specifies CASSLAGQRASPLHF.